This T cell receptor (beta chain) was sequenced during a study of shared clonotypes between healthy human individuals. The table came from immunoSEQ multiplex PCR; TCRdb's copy has only in-frame clones and leaves some out. The top ten clones hold 1.4% to 1.5% of a sample with about 1 million clones, about 75% of them seen once. Germline V CDR1 and CDR2: WSHSY, SAAADI. J was trimmed by 3 bases and V by 6 bases; bases with no gene match: 10. This CDR3 has 16 amino acids. The sequencing input was memory CD4+ T cells sorted from blood. Subset specified: CD45RA-negative fraction. The genes are TRBV10-2 and TRBJ2-3, with 9 bases fitting TRBD2. The clonotype comes from a man aged 18 to 30 in good health. CDR3 protein: CASRHDSGSRTDTQYF. CDR3 sequence (DNA): TGCGCCAGCAGGCATGATAGCGGGAGTCGGACAGATACGCAGTATTTT.